Below, 31 T cell receptor beta chains from the same sample are listed, as sequenced in a study of response to subunit inactivated influenza vaccine. A single record per CDR3 protein comes from TCRdb applying MiXCR to the RT-PCR reads. The table shows 750,000 to 850,000 distinct CDR3 sequences, with about 18% occurring only once. The source was PBMCs from blood, collected 5 days after vaccination. The receptors originated from a man between 45 and 60 years old who received an inactivated influenza vaccine.

This clonotype was observed a handful of times. The chain recombines TRBV4-3 with TRBJ2-1; maybe TRBD1 (6 bases). The CDR3 sequence is 18 residues long. Trimming removed 0 bases at V and 7 bases at J, with 22 bases between. The germline V gene has CDR1 LGHNA and CDR2 YSLEER. In nucleotides, the CDR3 is TGCGCCAGCAGCCAAGACCTGGTCTGGCAGGGGTTTGGAAATGAGCAGTTCTTC. Translation gives CASSQDLVWQGFGNEQFF.

The chain recombines TRBV20-1 with TRBJ2-1; perhaps TRBD1 as D (7 bases). The CDR3 sequence is 15 residues long. V was pared by 0 bases and J by 2 bases, with 11 bases between. Looked up from germline, CDR1 is DFQATT and CDR2 is SNEGSKA (reference sequence). CDR3 sequence reads: CSARDTGEAYNEQFF. The CDR3 DNA reads as TGCAGTGCTAGAGACACAGGGGAGGCCTACAATGAGCAGTTCTTC.

This clonotype was seen a few times. The chain couples TRBV12-3 or TRBV12-4 to TRBJ2-1; the D is unclear. The germline V and J ends were trimmed by 7 bases and 8 bases, with 9 bases remaining between them. This CDR3 spans 11 amino acids. CDR3 amino acids: CASTYRDEQFF. The DNA of the CDR3 is TGTGCCAGCACCTATAGGGATGAGCAGTTCTTC.

This clonotype occurred once. The chain carries TRBV6-2 or TRBV6-3 and TRBJ2-1; D is uncertain. Trimming shortened V by 2 bases and J by 4 bases, and 15 bases separated the two germline ends. The CDR3 has 16 amino acids. Per germline, CDR1 MNHEY and CDR2 SVGEGT. CDR3 sequence (DNA): TGTGCCAGCAGTTACCCTGCCCACTACTTGTACAATGAGCAGTTCTTC. Translated: CASSYPAHYLYNEQFF.

The V gene is TRBV7-2, the J gene TRBJ2-1; 9 bases agree with TRBD2. CDR3 size: 15 residues. Per the germline V gene, CDR1 is SGHTA and CDR2 is FQGNSA. Trimming took 7 bases from V and 7 from J; bases not matched to a gene: 11. The DNA of the CDR3 is TGTGCCAGCATAAGAACGGGACTAGCATCGAATGAGCAGTTCTTC. It encodes CASIRTGLASNEQFF.

This clonotype has a handful of counts. The J gene is TRBJ2-5, the V gene TRBV6-1; perhaps TRBD2 as D (6 bases). The CDR3 sequence is 15 residues long. Germline V lookup: CDR1 MNHNS, CDR2 SASEGT. Trimming removed 10 bases from V and 0 bases from J, with 18 bases in between. The CDR3 DNA is TGTGCCACCCGGGACTTACCCTCATACCAAGAGACCCAGTACTTC. Translating it yields CATRDLPSYQETQYF.

This chain connects TRBV6-5 to TRBJ2-4; 7 bases match TRBD2. The V segment lost 2 bases and the J segment 2 bases; nucleotides outside the gene matches: 9. CDR1 and CDR2 (germline): MNHEY, SVGAGI. The CDR3 has 17 amino acids. CDR3 amino acids: CASSYTGRGGSKNIQYF. For the CDR3, the DNA is TGTGCCAGCAGTTACACGGGGAGGGGTGGGTCCAAAAACATTCAGTACTTC.

This clonotype has a handful of counts. The chain recombines TRBV29-1 with TRBJ1-2; 10 positions agree with TRBD1. The CDR3 is made up of 13 amino acids. The germline CDR1 and CDR2 sequences are SQVTM and ANQGSEA. The ends lost 7 bases at V and 1 base at J; junction bases unmatched: 3. The CDR3 DNA is TGCAGCGCAGGGACAGGGGTTAACTATGGCTACACCTTC. Translation gives CSAGTGVNYGYTF. Full variable domain (remainder filled in from reference TRBV29-1 and TRBJ1-2): SAVISQKPSRDICQRGTSLTIQCQVDSQVTMMFWYRQQPGQSLTLIATANQGSEATYESGFVIDKFPISRPNLTFSTLTVSNMSPEDSSIYLCSAGTGVNYGYTFGSGTRLTVV.

The chain couples TRBV20-1 to TRBJ2-3, with D possibly TRBD2 on 6 matching bases. The germline V gene has CDR1 DFQATT and CDR2 SNEGSKA (reference sequence). Trimming left V 3 bases short and J 4 bases short, with 23 bases between. This CDR3 is built from 17 residues. This chain's CDR3 is CSASRFRAGRAPDTQYF. CDR3 bases: TGCAGTGCTAGTCGTTTTAGGGCGGGGAGAGCGCCAGATACGCAGTATTTT.

This clonotype was recorded a few times. The genes are TRBV7-2 and TRBJ2-1; 9 positions match TRBD2. The CDR3 runs to 15 residues. Germline CDR1 and CDR2: SGHTA and FQGNSA. V shed 1 base, J shed 8 bases, and the junction held 6 bases outside the gene matches. The CDR3 DNA reads TGTGCCAGCAGCTTAGAAATAGCGGGGGAATATGAGCAGTTCTTC. Amino acids: CASSLEIAGEYEQFF. Full variable domain (outside the CDR3, taken from reference TRBV7-2 and TRBJ2-1): GAGVSQSPSNKVTEKGKDVELRCDPISGHTALYWYRQSLGQGLEFLIYFQGNSAPDKSGLPSDRFSAERTGGSVSTLTIQRTQQEDSAVYLCASSLEIAGEYEQFFGPGTRLTVL.

This clonotype was detected ten times or more. This chain connects TRBV28 to TRBJ2-7; D might be TRBD1 (5 bases). With 6 bases removed from V and 1 base from J, the gap between germline ends came to 13 bases. The CDR3 is 14 residues long. The V gene's germline CDR1 is MDHEN and CDR2 SYDVKM. Written as DNA, the CDR3 is TGTGCCAGCAGAGGCGCAACAGGTTCCTACGAGCAGTACTTC. It translates to CASRGATGSYEQYF.

V gene TRBV7-2 combines with J gene TRBJ1-2, with D perhaps TRBD1 (6 bases). The germline CDR1 and CDR2 sequences are SGHTA and FQGNSA. The CDR3 runs 13 residues. With 4 bases removed from V and 8 bases from J, the gap between germline ends came to 14 bases. This CDR3 is CASSSGNRAGYTF. DNA for the CDR3: TGTGCCAGCAGCTCGGGGAACAGGGCCGGCTACACCTTC.

The V gene is TRBV12-3 or TRBV12-4, the J gene TRBJ2-7; D may correspond to TRBD1 or TRBD2 (6 bases each). V lost 6 bases and J lost 6, with 21 bases in between. The CDR3 runs 15 residues. The CDR3 is CASSRLSGAAREQYF. CDR3 nucleotide sequence: TGTGCCAGCAGCCGGCTATCGGGGGCCGCCCGCGAGCAGTACTTC.

The CDR3: CASSTGTGSEKLFF. The CDR3 coding sequence is TGTGCCAGCAGTACCGGGACAGGGAGTGAAAAACTGTTTTTT. The V gene is TRBV6-1, the J gene TRBJ1-4, with 9 bases lining up with TRBD1. The germline CDR1 and CDR2 sequences are MNHNS and SASEGT. The CDR3 has 14 amino acids. Trimming took 5 bases from V and 7 from J; bases not matched to a gene: 5.

The rearrangement links TRBV5-6 to TRBJ2-7; D is possibly TRBD1 or TRBD2 (5 bases each). CDR1 and CDR2 from the germline V gene are SGHDT and YYEEEE. The V end was cut by 3 bases, the J end by 6 bases, with 10 bases between. The CDR3 has 12 amino acids. In DNA form, the CDR3 reads TGTGCCAGCAGCTCGTCAGGGAGCGAGCAGTACTTC. Translating it yields CASSSSGSEQYF.

In its sample, this clonotype was seen many times. This chain connects TRBV4-3 to TRBJ2-1, with 12 bases fitting TRBD2. The length of the CDR3 is 15 residues. Trimming took 3 bases from V and 8 from J; bases not matched to a gene: 5. Germline values: CDR1 LGHNA, CDR2 YSLEER. The CDR3 region is CASSQTSGRADEQFF. CDR3 nucleotide sequence: TGCGCCAGCAGCCAGACTAGCGGGAGAGCGGATGAGCAGTTCTTC.

This clonotype has at least ten counts. The chain joins TRBV7-9 to TRBJ2-7, with D possibly TRBD1 on 6 matching bases. V was cut by 6 bases and J by 0 bases, with 15 bases left in between. CDR3 length: 15 residues. Per the germline V gene, CDR1 is SEHNR and CDR2 is FQNEAQ (reference sequence). The CDR3 protein is CASSFIGQTSYEQYF. The CDR3 region has the DNA TGTGCCAGCAGTTTTATAGGACAGACCTCCTACGAGCAGTACTTC.

This clonotype was recorded a few times. CDR3 in amino acids: CASSLAAGQAYEQYF. The CDR3 DNA sequence: TGTGCCAGCAGCTTAGCGGCGGGACAGGCCTACGAGCAGTACTTC. This sequence joins TRBV7-2 and TRBJ2-7; 8 bases are a match to TRBD1. V shed 0 bases and J 2 bases; nucleotides not matched to a gene: 3. There are 15 residues in the CDR3. Germline V lookup: CDR1 SGHTA, CDR2 FQGNSA.

The chain combines TRBV9 with TRBJ2-1, with D tentatively TRBD1 or TRBD2 (5 bases each). With 0 bases removed from V and 0 bases from J, the gap between germline ends came to 13 bases. Germline CDR1 SGDLS, CDR2 YYNGEE. The CDR3 has 17 amino acids. The CDR3 loop is CASSVGAGTTSYNEQFF. Here the CDR3 DNA reads TGTGCCAGCAGCGTAGGGGCCGGGACCACCTCCTACAATGAGCAGTTCTTC.

V usage is TRBV4-2 and J usage is TRBJ2-7, with 10 bases lining up with TRBD2. The length of the CDR3 is 17 residues. V shed 3 bases, J shed 3 bases, and the junction held 11 bases outside the gene matches. Germline values: CDR1 LGHNA, CDR2 YNFKEQ. This CDR3 is CASSHLIGASGGYEQYF. The CDR3 nucleotides read TGTGCCAGCAGCCACCTGATAGGGGCTAGCGGGGGCTACGAGCAGTACTTC.

This chain joins TRBV20-1 and TRBJ2-7; tentatively, D is TRBD1 or TRBD2 (5 bases each). The CDR3 length is 15 residues. Germline CDR1 DFQATT, CDR2 SNEGSKA (reference sequence). V was clipped by 1 base and J by 4 bases, with 17 bases between them. CDR3 DNA sequence: TGCAGTGCTAGAGGGCGGGCAGGGTTATCGTACGAGCAGTACTTC. This encodes CSARGRAGLSYEQYF.

The chain uses TRBV29-1 and TRBJ1-1, with 10 bases fitting TRBD1. V was clipped by 7 bases and J by 5 bases; unmatched bases: 7. The CDR3 sequence is 13 residues long. Germline CDR1 reads SQVTM; CDR2 reads ANQGSEA. The CDR3 sequence: CSGRTGGLTEAFF. CDR3 bases: TGCAGCGGGAGGACAGGGGGGTTAACTGAAGCTTTCTTT. Full variable domain (remainder filled in from reference TRBV29-1 and TRBJ1-1): SAVISQKPSRDICQRGTSLTIQCQVDSQVTMMFWYRQQPGQSLTLIATANQGSEATYESGFVIDKFPISRPNLTFSTLTVSNMSPEDSSIYLCSGRTGGLTEAFFGQGTRLTVV.

The sample holds a few counts of this clonotype. V and J are TRBV2 and TRBJ2-7; 9 bases are a match to TRBD1. Losses at the gene ends were 3 bases for V and 5 bases for J; bases not matched to a gene: 8. The CDR3 totals 15 residues. Germline V lookup: CDR1 SNHLY, CDR2 FYNNEI. The CDR3 loop reads CASSEAGQGLDEQYF. The CDR3 coding sequence is TGTGCCAGCAGTGAGGCGGGACAGGGTTTGGACGAGCAGTACTTC.

This clonotype was observed a handful of times. The chain recombines TRBV20-1 with TRBJ2-1, with unresolved D. The CDR3 extends over 16 amino acids. V lost 0 bases and J lost 6, with 18 bases in between. Germline V CDR1 and CDR2: DFQATT, SNEGSKA (reference sequence). The CDR3 nucleotides read TGCAGTGCTAGAGATCTAAGCTCTCCCACACCCAATGAGCAGTTCTTC. Protein: CSARDLSSPTPNEQFF.

V usage is TRBV3-1 and J usage is TRBJ2-7, with D unclear. The CDR3 consists of 13 residues. The V end was cut by 5 bases, the J end by 7 bases, with 15 bases between. Germline assignment: CDR1 LGHDT and CDR2 YNNKEL (reference sequence). This CDR3 is CASSSQSPFEQYF. The CDR3 nucleotides read TGTGCCAGCAGCTCCCAATCCCCTTTTGAGCAGTACTTC.

This clonotype was seen only a few times. This rearrangement joins TRBV12-3 or TRBV12-4 to TRBJ2-3; D possibly corresponds to TRBD2 (6 bases). V lost 2 bases and J lost 2, with 17 bases in between. The CDR3 has 17 residues. The DNA for the CDR3 is TGTGCCAGCAGTTTAAGAAAGTGGAGGGGATACACAGATACGCAGTATTTT. Its translation is CASSLRKWRGYTDTQYF.

The chain has TRBV24-1 and TRBJ1-1; no firm D call. Trimming took 9 bases from V and 11 from J, leaving 21 bases between them. This CDR3 has 13 residues. The V gene's germline CDR1 is KGHDR and CDR2 SFDVKD. The CDR3 DNA reads as TGTGCCACCTCGGGCGGAGAGGACCGGGAGGCTTTCTTT. Translation gives CATSGGEDREAFF.

This clonotype was seen a few times. This chain uses TRBV29-1 with TRBJ2-3, with 10 bases identical to TRBD2. This CDR3 is 16 amino acids long. Germline-derived CDR1 and CDR2 are SQVTM and ANQGSEA. The V segment lost 0 bases and the J segment 5 bases; nucleotides outside the gene matches: 8. The CDR3 bases are TGCAGCGTTGAAGAGGTGGGACTAGCGAGGCGAGATACGCAGTATTTT. Protein: CSVEEVGLARRDTQYF.

Only a few counts were recorded for this clonotype. The junction does not match germline at one end; this may be a read error. This chain connects TRBV2 to TRBJ2-3; D gene uncertain. This CDR3 spans 11 amino acids. The germline CDR1 and CDR2 sequences are SNHLY and FYNNEI. CDR3 sequence (DNA): TGTGCCAGCAGTGGTTCGCGCAGAATGAATTTT. Translating gives CASSGSRRMNF.

This clonotype has only a few counts. V gene TRBV20-1 combines with J gene TRBJ2-5; 12 positions match TRBD2. The V segment lost 3 bases and the J segment 5 bases; nucleotides outside the gene matches: 7. The CDR3 spans 15 residues. Germline V CDR1 and CDR2: DFQATT, SNEGSKA (reference sequence). In DNA, the CDR3 is TGCAGTGCTAGCTCTAGCGGGGGGGTGGGTGAGACCCAGTACTTC. Amino acids: CSASSSGGVGETQYF.

This clonotype has just a few counts. This chain joins TRBV12-3 or TRBV12-4 and TRBJ2-2; weak D call: TRBD2 (5 bases). The CDR3 totals 13 residues. Trimming took 7 bases from V and 6 from J, leaving 12 bases between them. The CDR3 region is CASTTQRAGELFF. The CDR3 DNA reads TGTGCCAGCACCACCCAGAGGGCCGGGGAGCTGTTTTTT.